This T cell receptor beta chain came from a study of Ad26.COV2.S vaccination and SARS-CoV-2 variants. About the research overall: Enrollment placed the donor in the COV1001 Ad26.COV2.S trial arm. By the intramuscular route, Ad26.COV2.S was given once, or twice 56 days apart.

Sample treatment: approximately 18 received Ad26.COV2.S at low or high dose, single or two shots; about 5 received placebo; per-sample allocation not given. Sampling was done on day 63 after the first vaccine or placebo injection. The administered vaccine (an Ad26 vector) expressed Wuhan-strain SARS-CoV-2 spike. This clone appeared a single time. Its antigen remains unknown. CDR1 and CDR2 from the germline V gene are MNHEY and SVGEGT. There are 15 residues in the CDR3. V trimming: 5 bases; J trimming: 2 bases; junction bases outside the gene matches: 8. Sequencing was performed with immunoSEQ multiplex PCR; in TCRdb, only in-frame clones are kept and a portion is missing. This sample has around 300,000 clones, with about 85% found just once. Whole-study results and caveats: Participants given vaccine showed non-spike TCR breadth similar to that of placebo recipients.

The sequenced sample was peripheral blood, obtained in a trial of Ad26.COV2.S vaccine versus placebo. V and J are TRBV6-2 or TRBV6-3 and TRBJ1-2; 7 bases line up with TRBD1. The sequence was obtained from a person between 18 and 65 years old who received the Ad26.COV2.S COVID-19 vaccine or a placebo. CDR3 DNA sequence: TGTGCCAGCAGTCGACAGGGTGGCAGGAACTATGGCTACACCTTC. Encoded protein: CASSRQGGRNYGYTF.